The clone carrying this TCR beta chain was detected a few times. These data belong to a study of identical twins. Each CDR3 protein gets one entry after TCRdb re-called the 5' RACE reads with MiXCR. The data contain about 240,000 distinct CDR3 sequences, over 9.5% of them singletons. Germline loops: CDR1 SEHNR, CDR2 FQNEAQ (reference sequence). Trimming removed 5 bases from V and 6 bases from J; junction bases left unmatched: 8. The length of the CDR3 is 14 residues. The material sequenced was memory T cells sorted from blood. The chain carries TRBV7-9 and TRBJ2-7; 9 bases fit TRBD2. This receptor was taken from a man aged 50 or older in good health. The CDR3 reads CASSPWREGAEQYF. Here the CDR3 DNA reads TGTGCCAGCAGCCCATGGCGGGAGGGGGCCGAGCAGTACTTC. Complete variable domain (other parts from reference TRBV7-9 and TRBJ2-7): DTGVSQNPRHKITKRGQNVTFRCDPISEHNRLYWYRQTLGQGPEFLTYFQNEAQLEKSRLLSDRFSAERPKGSFSTLEIQRTEQGDSAMYLCASSPWREGAEQYFGPGTRLTVT.